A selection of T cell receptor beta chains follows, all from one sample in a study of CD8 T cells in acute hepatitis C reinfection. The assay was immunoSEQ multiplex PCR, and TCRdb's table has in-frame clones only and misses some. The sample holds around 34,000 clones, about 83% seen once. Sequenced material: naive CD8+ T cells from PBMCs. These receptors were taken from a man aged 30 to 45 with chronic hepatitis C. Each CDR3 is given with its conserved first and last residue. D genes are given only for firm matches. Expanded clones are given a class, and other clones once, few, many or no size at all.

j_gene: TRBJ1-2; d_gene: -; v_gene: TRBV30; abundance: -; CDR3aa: CAWSLGGYGYTF; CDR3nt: TGTGCCTGGAGTCTGGGTGGATATGGCTACACCTTC
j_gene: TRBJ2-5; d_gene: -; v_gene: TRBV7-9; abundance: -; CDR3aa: CASSSWTPRYQETQYF; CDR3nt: TGTGCCAGCAGCTCCTGGACTCCGCGGTACCAAGAGACCCAGTACTTC
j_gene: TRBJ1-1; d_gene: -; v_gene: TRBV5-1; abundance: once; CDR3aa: CASSLGDTEAFF; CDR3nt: TGCGCCAGCAGCTTGGGGGACACTGAAGCTTTCTTT
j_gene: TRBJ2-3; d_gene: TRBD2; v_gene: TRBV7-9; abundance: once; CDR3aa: CASNVIGGAIDTQYF; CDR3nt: TGTGCCAGCAACGTGATCGGGGGGGCCATAGATACGCAGTATTTT
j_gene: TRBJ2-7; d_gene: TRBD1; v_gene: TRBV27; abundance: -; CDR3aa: CASSGSGQDYEQYF; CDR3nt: TGTGCCAGCAGTGGATCGGGACAGGACTACGAGCAGTACTTC
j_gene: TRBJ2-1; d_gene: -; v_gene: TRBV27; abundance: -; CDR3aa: CASSLSTGSYNEQFF; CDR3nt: TGTGCCAGCAGTTTATCAACGGGCTCCTACAATGAGCAGTTCTTC
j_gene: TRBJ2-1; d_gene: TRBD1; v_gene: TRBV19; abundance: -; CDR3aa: CATLWTGGALNEQFF; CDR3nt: TGTGCCACTCTGTGGACAGGGGGGGCACTTAATGAGCAGTTCTTC
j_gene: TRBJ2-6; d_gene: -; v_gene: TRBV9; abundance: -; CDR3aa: CASSVVDSGANVLTF; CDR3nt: TGTGCCAGCAGCGTAGTCGACTCTGGGGCCAACGTCCTGACTTTC
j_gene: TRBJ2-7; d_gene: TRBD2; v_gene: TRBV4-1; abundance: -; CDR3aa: CASSQGTTYEQYF; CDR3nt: TGCGCCAGCAGCCAGGGGACTACCTACGAGCAGTACTTC
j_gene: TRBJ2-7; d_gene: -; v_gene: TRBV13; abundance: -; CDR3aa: CASSLGSYEQYF; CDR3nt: TGTGCCAGCAGCTTAGGGTCCTACGAGCAGTACTTC
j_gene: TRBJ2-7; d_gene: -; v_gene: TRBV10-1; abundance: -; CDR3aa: CASSEVSGSHEQYF; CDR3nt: TGCGCCAGCAGTGAAGTTAGCGGTTCACACGAGCAGTACTTC
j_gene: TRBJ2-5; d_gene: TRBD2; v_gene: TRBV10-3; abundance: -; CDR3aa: CAISGPGEGSQYF; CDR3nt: TGTGCCATCAGTGGGCCCGGGGAGGGGTCCCAGTACTTC
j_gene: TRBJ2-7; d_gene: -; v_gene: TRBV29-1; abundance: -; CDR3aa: CSVHILGHEQYF; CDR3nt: TGCAGCGTTCACATCCTCGGCCACGAGCAGTACTTC
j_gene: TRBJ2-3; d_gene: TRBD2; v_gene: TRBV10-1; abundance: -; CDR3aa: CASSDRLGLAGGEDTQYF; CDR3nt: TGCGCCAGCAGTGACCGGCTGGGACTAGCGGGGGGGGAAGATACGCAGTATTTT
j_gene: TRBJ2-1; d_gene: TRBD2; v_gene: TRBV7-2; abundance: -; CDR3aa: CASTTSALLAGPYNEQFF; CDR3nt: TGTGCCAGCACCACCTCGGCCCTACTAGCGGGGCCCTACAATGAGCAGTTCTTC
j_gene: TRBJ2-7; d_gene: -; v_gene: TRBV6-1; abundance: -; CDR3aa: CASSEQANEQYF; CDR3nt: TGTGCCAGCAGTGAACAGGCTAACGAGCAGTACTTC
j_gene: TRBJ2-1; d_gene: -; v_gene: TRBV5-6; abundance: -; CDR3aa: CASSLDTTGLLDNEQFF; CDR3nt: TGTGCCAGCAGCTTGGACACCACGGGACTTCTAGACAATGAGCAGTTCTTC
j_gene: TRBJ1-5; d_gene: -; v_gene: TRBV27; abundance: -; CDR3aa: CASRPKIQGIHQHF; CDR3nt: TGTGCCAGCAGACCGAAAATCCAGGGCATACATCAGCATTTT
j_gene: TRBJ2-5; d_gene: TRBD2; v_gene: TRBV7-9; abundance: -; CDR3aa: CASSLGAGGPQETQYF; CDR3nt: TGTGCCAGCAGCTTAGGTGCGGGAGGGCCCCAAGAGACCCAGTACTTC
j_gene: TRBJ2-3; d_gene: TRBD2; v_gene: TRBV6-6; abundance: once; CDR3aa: CASSYTVAGDTQYF; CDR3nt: TGTGCCAGCAGTTACACCGTAGCGGGAGATACGCAGTATTTT
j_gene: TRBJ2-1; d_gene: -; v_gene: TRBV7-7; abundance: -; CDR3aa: CASSAGDSSYNEQFF; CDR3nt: TGTGCTAGCAGCGCAGGGGATAGCTCCTACAATGAGCAGTTCTTC
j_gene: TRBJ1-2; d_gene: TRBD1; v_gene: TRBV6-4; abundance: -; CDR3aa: CASSENDRGNYGYTF; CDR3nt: TGTGCCAGCAGTGAGAACGACAGGGGGAACTATGGCTACACCTTC
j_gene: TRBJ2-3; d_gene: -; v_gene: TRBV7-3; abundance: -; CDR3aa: CASSNGGTDTQYF; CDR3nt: TGTGCCAGCAGTAACGGGGGTACAGATACGCAGTATTTT
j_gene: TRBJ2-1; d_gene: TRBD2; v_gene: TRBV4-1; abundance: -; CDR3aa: CASTDTGGIYNEQFF; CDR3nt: TGCGCCAGCACAGATACGGGGGGTATCTACAATGAGCAGTTCTTC
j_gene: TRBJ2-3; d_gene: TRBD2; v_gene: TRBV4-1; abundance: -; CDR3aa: CASSLTSGSGDTQYF; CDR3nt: TGCGCCAGCAGCCTAACTAGCGGGAGCGGAGATACGCAGTATTTT
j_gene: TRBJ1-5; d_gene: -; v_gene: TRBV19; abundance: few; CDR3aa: CASSPPGRGQPQHF; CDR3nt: TGTGCCAGTAGTCCTCCCGGTCGGGGCCAGCCCCAGCATTTT
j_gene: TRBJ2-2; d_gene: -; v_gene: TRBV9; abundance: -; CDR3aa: CASSVQGNGELFF; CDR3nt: TGTGCCAGCAGCGTACAGGGAAACGGGGAGCTGTTTTTT
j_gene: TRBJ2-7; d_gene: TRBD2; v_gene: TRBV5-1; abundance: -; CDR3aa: CASSLEAGESYEQYF; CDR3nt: TGCGCCAGCAGCTTGGAGGCGGGAGAGTCCTACGAGCAGTACTTC
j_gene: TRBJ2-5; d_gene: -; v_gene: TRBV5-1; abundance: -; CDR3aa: CASSNLPVSGPKKETQYF; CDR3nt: TGCGCCAGCAGCAATCTACCCGTTAGCGGTCCAAAGAAAGAGACCCAGTACTTC